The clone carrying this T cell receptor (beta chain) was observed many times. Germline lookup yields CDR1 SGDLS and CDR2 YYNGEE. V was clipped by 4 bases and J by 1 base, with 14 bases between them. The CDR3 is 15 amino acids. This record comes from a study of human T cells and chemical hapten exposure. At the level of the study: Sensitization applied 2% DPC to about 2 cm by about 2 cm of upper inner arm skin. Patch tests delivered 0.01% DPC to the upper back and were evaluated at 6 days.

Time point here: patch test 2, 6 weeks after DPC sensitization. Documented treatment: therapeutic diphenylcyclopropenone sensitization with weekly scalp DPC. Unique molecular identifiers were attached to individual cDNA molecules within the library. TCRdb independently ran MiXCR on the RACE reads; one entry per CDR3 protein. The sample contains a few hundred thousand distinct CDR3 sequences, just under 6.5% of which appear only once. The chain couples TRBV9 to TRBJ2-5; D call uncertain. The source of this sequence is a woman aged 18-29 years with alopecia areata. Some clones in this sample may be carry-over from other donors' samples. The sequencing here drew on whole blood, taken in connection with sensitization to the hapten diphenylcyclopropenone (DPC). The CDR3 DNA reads TGTGCCAGCAGCATGAATACGACCCGCCAAGAGACCCAGTACTTC. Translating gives CASSMNTTRQETQYF.